The sequence of this T cell receptor beta chain was determined in a study of Graves' ophthalmopathy and Graves' hyperthyroidism. This clonotype occurred many times. The study amplified TCR beta CDR3 regions using RNA transcripts. An initial RT-PCR round employing HTBI primers preceded a second-round multiplex PCR. A single record per CDR3 protein comes from TCRdb applying MiXCR to the multiplex PCR reads. The table lists 300,000 to 400,000 distinct CDR3 sequences, approximately 18% of them singletons, with roughly 2.4% in the top ten. Orbital computed tomography, together with clinical symptoms, serum thyroxine, TRAb and thyroid ultrasound, was used for diagnosis. The sample was peripheral blood. This TCR was recovered from an adult woman with stable Graves' hyperthyroidism.

CDR3 in amino acids: CASSQTGGETQYF. The CDR3 bases are TGCGCCAGCAGCCAAACAGGGGGAGAGACCCAGTACTTC. The chain is built from TRBV4-3 and TRBJ2-5; 8 bases are a match to TRBD1. The CDR3 length is 13 residues. Looked up from germline, CDR1 is LGHNA and CDR2 is YSLEER. Trimming at V came to 2 bases and at J to 4 bases, leaving 0 bases not matched to a gene.